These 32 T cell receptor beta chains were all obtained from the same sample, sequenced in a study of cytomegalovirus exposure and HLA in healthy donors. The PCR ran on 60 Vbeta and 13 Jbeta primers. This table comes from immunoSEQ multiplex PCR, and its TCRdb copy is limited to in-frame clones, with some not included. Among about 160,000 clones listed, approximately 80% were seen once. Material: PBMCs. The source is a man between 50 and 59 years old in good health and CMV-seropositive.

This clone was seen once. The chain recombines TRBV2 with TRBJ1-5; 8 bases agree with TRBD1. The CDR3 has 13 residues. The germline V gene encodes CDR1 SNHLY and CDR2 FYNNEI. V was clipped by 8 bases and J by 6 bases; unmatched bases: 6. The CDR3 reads CASDLTGAQPQHF. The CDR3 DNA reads TGTGCCAGCGACCTGACAGGGGCTCAGCCCCAGCATTTT.

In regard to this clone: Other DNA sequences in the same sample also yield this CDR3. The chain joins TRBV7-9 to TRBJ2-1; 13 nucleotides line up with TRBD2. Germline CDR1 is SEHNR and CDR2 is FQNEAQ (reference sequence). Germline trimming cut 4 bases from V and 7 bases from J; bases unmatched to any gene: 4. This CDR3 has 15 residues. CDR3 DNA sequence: TGTGCCAGCAGCTCGAAACTAGCGGGGGGGAATGAGCAGTTCTTC. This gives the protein CASSSKLAGGNEQFF.

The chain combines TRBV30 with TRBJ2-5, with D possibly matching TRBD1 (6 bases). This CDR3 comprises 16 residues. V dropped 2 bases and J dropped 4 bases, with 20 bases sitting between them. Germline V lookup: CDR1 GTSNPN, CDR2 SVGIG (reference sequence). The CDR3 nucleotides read TGTGCCTGGAGTTTGAGCGGCAGGGGCTTAGGAGAGACCCAGTACTTC. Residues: CAWSLSGRGLGETQYF.

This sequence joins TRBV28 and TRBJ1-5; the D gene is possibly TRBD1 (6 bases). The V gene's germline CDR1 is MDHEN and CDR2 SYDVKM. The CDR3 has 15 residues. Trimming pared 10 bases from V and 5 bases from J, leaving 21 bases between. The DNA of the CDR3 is TGTGCCACCAATAATGGGGGCGGGGGCTATCAGCCCCAGCATTTT. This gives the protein CATNNGGGGYQPQHF.

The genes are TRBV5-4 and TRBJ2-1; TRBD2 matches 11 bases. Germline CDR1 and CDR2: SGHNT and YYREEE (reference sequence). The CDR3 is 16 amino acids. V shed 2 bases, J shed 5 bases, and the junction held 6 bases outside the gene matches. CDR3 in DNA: TGTGCCAGCAGCTTAGGAATGACTAGCGGGGACAATGAGCAGTTCTTC. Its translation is CASSLGMTSGDNEQFF.

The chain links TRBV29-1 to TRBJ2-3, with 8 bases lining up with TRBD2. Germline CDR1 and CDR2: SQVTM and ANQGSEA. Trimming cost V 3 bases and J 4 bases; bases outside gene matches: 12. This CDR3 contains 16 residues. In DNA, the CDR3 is TGCAGCGTTGATGGGAGAATAGCGGGGTACGCAGATACGCAGTATTTT. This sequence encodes CSVDGRIAGYADTQYF.

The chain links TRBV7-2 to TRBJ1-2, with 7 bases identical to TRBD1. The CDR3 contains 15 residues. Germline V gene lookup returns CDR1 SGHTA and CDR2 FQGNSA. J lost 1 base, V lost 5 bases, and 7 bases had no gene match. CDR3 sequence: CASSATGEVNYGYTF. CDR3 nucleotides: TGTGCCAGCAGCGCCACAGGGGAGGTTAACTATGGCTACACCTTC.

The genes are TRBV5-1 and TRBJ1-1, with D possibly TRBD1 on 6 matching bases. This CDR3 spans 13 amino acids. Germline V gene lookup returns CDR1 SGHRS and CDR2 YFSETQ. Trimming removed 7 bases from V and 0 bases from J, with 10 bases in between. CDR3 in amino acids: CASGDNMNTEAFF. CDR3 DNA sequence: TGCGCCAGCGGGGACAACATGAACACTGAAGCTTTCTTT. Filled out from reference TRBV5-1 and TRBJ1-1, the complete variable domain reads KAGVTQTPRYLIKTRGQQVTLSCSPISGHRSVSWYQQTPGQGLQFLFEYFSETQRNKGNFPGRFSGRQFSNSRSEMNVSTLELGDSALYLCASGDNMNTEAFFGQGTRLTVV.

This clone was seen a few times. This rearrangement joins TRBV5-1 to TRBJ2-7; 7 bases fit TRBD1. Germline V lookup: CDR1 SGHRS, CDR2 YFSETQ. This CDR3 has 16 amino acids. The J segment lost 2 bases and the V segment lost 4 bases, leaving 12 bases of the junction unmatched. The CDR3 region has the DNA TGCGCCAGCAGCATACCGGCAGCCGGGACAGCCTACGAGCAGTACTTC. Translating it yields CASSIPAAGTAYEQYF.

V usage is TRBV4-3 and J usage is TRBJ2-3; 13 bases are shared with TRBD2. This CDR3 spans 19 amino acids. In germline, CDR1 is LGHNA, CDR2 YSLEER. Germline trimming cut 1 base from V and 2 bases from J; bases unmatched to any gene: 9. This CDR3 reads CASSQVLLAGGPDTDTQYF. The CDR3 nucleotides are TGCGCCAGCAGCCAAGTTCTACTAGCGGGGGGGCCAGACACAGATACGCAGTATTTT.

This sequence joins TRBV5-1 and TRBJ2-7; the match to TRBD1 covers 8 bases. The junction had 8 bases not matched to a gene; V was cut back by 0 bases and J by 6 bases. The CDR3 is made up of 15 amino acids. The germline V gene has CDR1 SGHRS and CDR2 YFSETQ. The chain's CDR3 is CASSLVAGGWSEQYF. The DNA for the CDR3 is TGCGCCAGCAGCTTGGTAGCAGGGGGCTGGTCCGAGCAGTACTTC.

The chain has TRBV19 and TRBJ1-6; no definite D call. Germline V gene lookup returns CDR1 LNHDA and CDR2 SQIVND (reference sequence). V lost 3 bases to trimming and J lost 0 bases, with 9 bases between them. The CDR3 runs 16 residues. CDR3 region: CASSITPSSYNSPLHF. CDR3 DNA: TGTGCCAGTAGTATTACGCCGAGCTCCTATAATTCACCCCTCCACTTT.

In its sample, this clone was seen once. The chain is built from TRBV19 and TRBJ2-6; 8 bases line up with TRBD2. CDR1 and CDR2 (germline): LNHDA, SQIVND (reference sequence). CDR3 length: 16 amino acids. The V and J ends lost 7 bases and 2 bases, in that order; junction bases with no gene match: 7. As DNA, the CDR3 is TGTGCCAGTATCGGGGGGGTGAGAGCTGGGGCCAACGTCCTGACTTTC. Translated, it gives CASIGGVRAGANVLTF.

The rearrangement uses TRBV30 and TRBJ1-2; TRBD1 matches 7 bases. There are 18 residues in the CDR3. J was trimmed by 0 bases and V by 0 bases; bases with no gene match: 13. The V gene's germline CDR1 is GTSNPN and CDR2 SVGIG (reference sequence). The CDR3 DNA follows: TGTGCCTGGAGTGTCCTTGCGACAGGGCAGGTTTCTAACTATGGCTACACCTTC. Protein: CAWSVLATGQVSNYGYTF.

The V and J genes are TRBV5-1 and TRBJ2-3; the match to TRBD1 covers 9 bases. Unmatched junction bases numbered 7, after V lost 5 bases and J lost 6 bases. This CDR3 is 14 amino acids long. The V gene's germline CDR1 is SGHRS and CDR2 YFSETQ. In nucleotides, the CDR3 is TGCGCCAGCAGATTACAGGGGGCGTCCGATACGCAGTATTTT. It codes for CASRLQGASDTQYF.

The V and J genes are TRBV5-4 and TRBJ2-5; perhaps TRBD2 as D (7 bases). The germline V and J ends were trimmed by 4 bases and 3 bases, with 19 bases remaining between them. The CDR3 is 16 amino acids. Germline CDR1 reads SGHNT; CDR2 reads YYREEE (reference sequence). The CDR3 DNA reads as TGTGCCAGCAGCCGAGGGGGGGGAGGGCTCGAAGAGACCCAGTACTTC. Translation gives CASSRGGGGLEETQYF.

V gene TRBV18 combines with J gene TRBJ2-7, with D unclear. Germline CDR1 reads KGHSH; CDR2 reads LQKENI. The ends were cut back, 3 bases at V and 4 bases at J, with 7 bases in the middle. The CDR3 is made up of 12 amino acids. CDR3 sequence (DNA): TGTGCCAGCTCACCGATCGGGTACGAGCAGTACTTC. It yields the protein CASSPIGYEQYF.

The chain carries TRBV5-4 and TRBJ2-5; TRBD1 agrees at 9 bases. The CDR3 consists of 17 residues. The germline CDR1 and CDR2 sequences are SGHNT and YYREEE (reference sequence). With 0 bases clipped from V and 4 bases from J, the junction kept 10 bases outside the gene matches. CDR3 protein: CASSLGGLTGGVETQYF. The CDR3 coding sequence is TGTGCCAGCAGCTTGGGGGGACTAACAGGGGGCGTAGAGACCCAGTACTTC.

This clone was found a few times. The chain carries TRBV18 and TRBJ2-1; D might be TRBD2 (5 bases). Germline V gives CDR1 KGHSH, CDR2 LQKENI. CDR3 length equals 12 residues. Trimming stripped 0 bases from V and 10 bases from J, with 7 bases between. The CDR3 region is CASSPPTREQFF. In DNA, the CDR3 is TGTGCCAGCTCACCACCCACTAGGGAGCAGTTCTTC.

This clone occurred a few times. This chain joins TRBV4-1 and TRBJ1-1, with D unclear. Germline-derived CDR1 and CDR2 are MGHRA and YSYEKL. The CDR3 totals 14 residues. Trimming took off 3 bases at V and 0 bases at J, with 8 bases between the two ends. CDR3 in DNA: TGCGCCAGCAGCCAGGCAGGCATGAACACTGAAGCTTTCTTT. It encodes CASSQAGMNTEAFF.

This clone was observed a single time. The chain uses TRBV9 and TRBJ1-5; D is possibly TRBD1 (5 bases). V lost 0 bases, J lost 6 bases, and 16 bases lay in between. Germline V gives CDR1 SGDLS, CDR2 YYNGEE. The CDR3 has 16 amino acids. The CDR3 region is CASSVGSGGAGQPQHF. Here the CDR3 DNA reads TGTGCCAGCAGCGTAGGTTCCGGCGGGGCTGGTCAGCCCCAGCATTTT.

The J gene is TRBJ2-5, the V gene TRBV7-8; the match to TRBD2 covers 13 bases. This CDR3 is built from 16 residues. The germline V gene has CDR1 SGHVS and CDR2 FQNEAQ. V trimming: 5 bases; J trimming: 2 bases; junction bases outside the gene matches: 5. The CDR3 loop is CASSRRTSGGQETQYF. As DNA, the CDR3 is TGTGCCAGCAGCCGCCGGACTAGCGGGGGACAAGAGACCCAGTACTTC.

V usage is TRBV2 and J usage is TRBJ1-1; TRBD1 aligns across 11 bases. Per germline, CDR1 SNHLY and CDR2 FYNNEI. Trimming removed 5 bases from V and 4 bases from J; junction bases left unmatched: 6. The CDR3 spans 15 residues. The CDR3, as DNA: TGTGCCAGCAGTACATCCGGGACAGGGGGCACTGAAGCTTTCTTT. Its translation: CASSTSGTGGTEAFF.

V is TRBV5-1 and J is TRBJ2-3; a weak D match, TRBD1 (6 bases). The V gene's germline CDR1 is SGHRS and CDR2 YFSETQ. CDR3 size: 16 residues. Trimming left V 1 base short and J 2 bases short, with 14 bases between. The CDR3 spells CASSLRGIPSTDTQYF. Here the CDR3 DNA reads TGCGCCAGCAGCTTGAGGGGGATCCCATCCACAGATACGCAGTATTTT. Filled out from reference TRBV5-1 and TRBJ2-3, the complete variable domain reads KAGVTQTPRYLIKTRGQQVTLSCSPISGHRSVSWYQQTPGQGLQFLFEYFSETQRNKGNFPGRFSGRQFSNSRSEMNVSTLELGDSALYLCASSLRGIPSTDTQYFGPGTRLTVL.

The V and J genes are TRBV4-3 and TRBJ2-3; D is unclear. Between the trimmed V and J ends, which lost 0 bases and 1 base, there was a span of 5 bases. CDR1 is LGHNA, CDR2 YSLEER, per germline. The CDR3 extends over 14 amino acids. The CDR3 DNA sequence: TGCGCCAGCAGCCAAGACGGAGGCACAGATACGCAGTATTTT. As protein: CASSQDGGTDTQYF.

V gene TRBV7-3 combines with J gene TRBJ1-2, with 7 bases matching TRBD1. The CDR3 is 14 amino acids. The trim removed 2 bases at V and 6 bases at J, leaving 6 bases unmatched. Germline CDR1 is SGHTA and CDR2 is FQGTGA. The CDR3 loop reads CASSLSSGTDGYTF. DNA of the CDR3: TGTGCCAGCAGCTTATCTTCCGGGACAGATGGCTACACCTTC.

Here the CDR3 reads CASSYPDSPREQYF. In DNA, the CDR3 is TGTGCCAGCAGTTACCCGGACAGCCCACGCGAGCAGTACTTC. This chain joins TRBV6-5 and TRBJ2-7; weak D call: TRBD1 (6 bases). Germline lookup yields CDR1 MNHEY and CDR2 SVGAGI. V lost 2 bases, J lost 6 bases, and 14 bases lay in between. The CDR3 runs 14 residues.

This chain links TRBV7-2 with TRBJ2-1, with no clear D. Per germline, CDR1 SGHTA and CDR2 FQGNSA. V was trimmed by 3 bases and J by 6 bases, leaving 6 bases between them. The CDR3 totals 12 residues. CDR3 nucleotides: TGTGCCAGCAGCTTTCGGGTCAATGAGCAGTTCTTC. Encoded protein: CASSFRVNEQFF.

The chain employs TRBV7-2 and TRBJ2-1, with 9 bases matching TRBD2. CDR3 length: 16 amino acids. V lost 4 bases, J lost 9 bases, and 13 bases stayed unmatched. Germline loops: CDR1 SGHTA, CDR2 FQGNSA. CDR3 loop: CASSSGTSIPSGEQFF. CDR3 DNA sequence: TGTGCCAGCAGCTCCGGGACTAGCATCCCTTCTGGTGAGCAGTTCTTC.

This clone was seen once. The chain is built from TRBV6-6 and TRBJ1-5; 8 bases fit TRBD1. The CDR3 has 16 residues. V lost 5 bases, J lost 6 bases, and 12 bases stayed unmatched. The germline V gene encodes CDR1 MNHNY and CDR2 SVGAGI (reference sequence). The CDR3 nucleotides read TGTGCCAGCAGTAACACCCACGGACAGGGTGGTCAGCCCCAGCATTTT. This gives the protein CASSNTHGQGGQPQHF.

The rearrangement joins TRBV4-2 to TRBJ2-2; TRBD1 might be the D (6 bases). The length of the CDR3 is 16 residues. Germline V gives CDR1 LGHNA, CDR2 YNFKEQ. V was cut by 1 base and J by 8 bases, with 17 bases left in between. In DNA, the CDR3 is TGTGCCAGCAGCCAAGTTTCCGCAGGGGTGTTGGGGGAGCTGTTTTTT. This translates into CASSQVSAGVLGELFF.

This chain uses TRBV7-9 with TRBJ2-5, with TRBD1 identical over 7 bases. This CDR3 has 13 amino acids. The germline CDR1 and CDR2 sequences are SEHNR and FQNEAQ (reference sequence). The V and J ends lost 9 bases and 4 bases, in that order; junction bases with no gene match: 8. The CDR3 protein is CASIDRDGETQYF. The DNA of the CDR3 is TGTGCCAGTATTGACAGGGATGGAGAGACCCAGTACTTC.